This note documents a single TCR beta chain sequence. Its antigen is currently unknown. Produced via immunoSEQ multiplex PCR; TCRdb's table is partial and in-frame only. The table includes some 2 million clones, less than 95% detected once. The record originates from a study of shared clonotypes between healthy human individuals. About the research overall: Contributing individuals were a couple of females and a few males aged 18 to 49. Every donor yielded three CD4 naive, three CD4 memory, two CD8 naive and one CD8 memory plate.

Study results and caveats: Larger estimated richness was generally seen in naive subsets than in memory subsets. Compared with clonotypes that all four donors shared, non-shared clonotypes had lower generation probabilities.

Naivety among CD8 cells was defined by CD45RO negativity and positive CCR7 selection, thereby excluding terminally differentiated effector memory CD45RA+ cells. Sequencing was done on a sample of naive CD8+ T cells sorted from blood. This sequence originates from a man aged 18-30 years in good health.

In DNA form, the CDR3 reads TGTGCCAGCAGTGAAAACCCGAACATGGAGGTAGACTACGAGCAGTACTTC. Translated, it gives CASSENPNMEVDYEQYF. This sequence joins TRBV6-1 and TRBJ2-7, with a tentative D call TRBD2 (5 bases). Trimming took off 2 bases at V and 3 bases at J, with 20 bases between the two ends. In germline, CDR1 is MNHNS, CDR2 SASEGT. The CDR3 extends over 17 amino acids.